Listed here are 17 T cell receptor beta chains from one sample, sequenced in a study of cytomegalovirus exposure and HLA in healthy donors. Vbeta (60) and Jbeta (13) primers were used in the PCR. This table comes from immunoSEQ multiplex PCR, and its TCRdb copy is limited to in-frame clones, with some not included. The data contain 100,000 to 150,000 clones, roughly three fifths of them seen just once; the ten biggest clones take up roughly 8.6%. The sample was PBMCs. Every receptor here comes from a woman aged 40 to 50 in good health and CMV-seropositive.

This clone was recorded once. The chain combines TRBV18 with TRBJ2-3, with D possibly TRBD2 on 5 matching bases. Germline CDR1 and CDR2: KGHSH and LQKENI. The CDR3 sequence is 14 residues long. Deletions cut 3 bases from V and 1 base from J, with 8 bases between. The CDR3, as DNA: TGTGCCAGCTCACCGAAGGAGGGCACAGATACGCAGTATTTT. This codes for CASSPKEGTDTQYF.

The chain recombines TRBV19 with TRBJ1-5, with TRBD1 matching 7 bases. The CDR3 loop spans 13 amino acids. Germline CDR1 LNHDA, CDR2 SQIVND (reference sequence). V shed 10 bases and J 3 bases; nucleotides not matched to a gene: 6. CDR3 protein: CATSGQSNQPQHF. The DNA for the CDR3 is TGTGCCACTTCGGGACAGTCCAATCAGCCCCAGCATTTT.

This clone was seen only a few times. V is TRBV9 and J is TRBJ1-3; possibly TRBD1 for D (5 bases). In germline, CDR1 is SGDLS, CDR2 YYNGEE. There are 15 residues in the CDR3. Trimming left V 1 base short and J 0 bases short, with 8 bases between. CDR3 in DNA: TGTGCCAGCAGCGTAAACAGGAACTCTGGAAACACCATATATTTT. It specifies CASSVNRNSGNTIYF.

This chain joins TRBV18 and TRBJ1-2; no definite D call. The CDR3 is made up of 15 amino acids. With 4 bases removed from V and 5 bases from J, the gap between germline ends came to 17 bases. Germline assignment: CDR1 KGHSH and CDR2 LQKENI. The CDR3 coding sequence is TGTGCCAGCTCACAAGAAGGAGCGAGTGGGTATGGCTACACCTTC. This encodes CASSQEGASGYGYTF.

This rearrangement joins TRBV2 to TRBJ2-1; 8 nucleotides match TRBD1. J was trimmed by 14 bases and V by 5 bases; bases with no gene match: 5. Germline V gene data show CDR1 as SNHLY and CDR2 as FYNNEI. CDR3 length equals 11 residues. CDR3 sequence reads: CASSPDREEFF. As DNA, the CDR3 is TGTGCCAGCAGTCCGGACAGGGAGGAGTTCTTC. Together with reference TRBV2 and TRBJ2-1, the CDR3 gives the full variable domain: EPEVTQTPSHQVTQMGQEVILRCVPISNHLYFYWYRQILGQKVEFLVSFYNNEISEKSEIFDDQFSVERPDGSNFTLKIRSTKLEDSAMYFCASSPDREEFFGPGTRLTVL.

This clone showed up just once. The J gene is TRBJ2-2, the V gene TRBV15; D gene uncertain. The ends were cut back, 7 bases at V and 6 bases at J, with 9 bases in the middle. The length of the CDR3 is 12 residues. The germline gives CDR1 LNHNV, CDR2 YYDKDF (reference sequence). CDR3 loop: CATTSRPGELFF. As DNA, the CDR3 is TGTGCCACCACGTCGAGGCCCGGGGAGCTGTTTTTT.

The V gene is TRBV5-5, the J gene TRBJ2-5; 11 bases match TRBD2. Germline assignment: CDR1 SGHKS and CDR2 YYEKEE (reference sequence). V gave up 4 bases and J gave up 5 bases; unmatched junction bases: 10. The CDR3 extends over 16 amino acids. The CDR3 sequence is CASSGGLAAAWETQYF. CDR3 DNA sequence: TGTGCCAGCAGCGGGGGACTAGCGGCGGCCTGGGAGACCCAGTACTTC.

V gene TRBV5-1 combines with J gene TRBJ1-2; 12 bases line up with TRBD1. The germline V gene has CDR1 SGHRS and CDR2 YFSETQ. The CDR3 loop spans 16 amino acids. Trimming at V came to 4 bases and at J to 6 bases, leaving 10 bases not matched to a gene. For the CDR3, the DNA is TGCGCCAGCAGCCGGGGACAGGGGGCGATTCTGGATGGCTACACCTTC. Translated: CASSRGQGAILDGYTF.

The J gene is TRBJ2-2, the V gene TRBV5-1, with a possible D match to TRBD2 (5 bases). The CDR3 contains 18 residues. Trimming removed 4 bases at V and 1 base at J, with 20 bases between. Germline lookup yields CDR1 SGHRS and CDR2 YFSETQ. CDR3 bases: TGCGCCAGCAGCCAGACGGGTGTTCGGGGTCAGAACACCGGGGAGCTGTTTTTT. Its translation is CASSQTGVRGQNTGELFF.

The chain links TRBV19 to TRBJ1-4; no clear D. The V and J ends lost 7 bases and 7 bases respectively, with 13 bases between them. CDR1 LNHDA and CDR2 SQIVND come from the germline V gene (reference sequence). This CDR3 region has 13 residues. The CDR3 loop is CASTTWGVEKLFF. The CDR3 DNA follows: TGTGCCAGTACCACCTGGGGAGTTGAAAAACTGTTTTTT.

Turning to this clone: At one end the junction does not follow the germline gene, possibly because of a read error. The gene calls are TRBV2 and TRBJ1-1; possibly TRBD1 for D (5 bases). The germline gives CDR1 SNHLY, CDR2 FYNNEI. The CDR3 length is 12 residues. For the CDR3, the DNA is TGCGGAACACAGGACATGAACACTGAAGCTTTCTTT. Amino acid sequence: CGTQDMNTEAFF. The complete variable domain, with remaining parts taken from reference TRBV2 and TRBJ1-1, reads EPEVTQTPSHQVTQMGQEVILRCVPISNHLYFYWYRQILGQKVEFLVSFYNNEISEKSEIFDDQFSVERPDGSNFTLKIRSTKLEDSAMYFCGTQDMNTEAFFGQGTRLTVV.

This rearrangement joins TRBV5-6 to TRBJ2-3; 10 bases map to TRBD2. J lost 5 bases, V lost 0 bases, and 12 bases had no gene match. The CDR3 contains 18 residues. Germline V gene data show CDR1 as SGHDT and CDR2 as YYEEEE. CDR3 amino acids: CASSLVGLAGVWGDTQYF. CDR3 bases: TGTGCCAGCAGCTTGGTCGGGCTAGCGGGGGTCTGGGGAGATACGCAGTATTTT.

CDR3 in amino acids: CASSALAGARTGELFF. The DNA for the CDR3 is TGTGCCAGCAGTGCCCTAGCGGGGGCGAGGACCGGGGAGCTGTTTTTT. The rearrangement joins TRBV6-1 to TRBJ2-2; 10 bases match TRBD2. The CDR3 covers 16 residues. Trimming cost V 4 bases and J 5 bases; bases outside gene matches: 7. CDR1 MNHNS and CDR2 SASEGT come from the germline V gene.

This chain links TRBV5-1 with TRBJ2-3; 8 positions match TRBD2. The J segment lost 2 bases and the V segment lost 0 bases, leaving 5 bases of the junction unmatched. Germline-derived CDR1 and CDR2 are SGHRS and YFSETQ. CDR3 length: 16 amino acids. The CDR3 DNA sequence: TGCGCCAGCAGCTTGGCCCGGCGGGGGGACACAGATACGCAGTATTTT. Translation: CASSLARRGDTDTQYF.

This chain joins TRBV19 and TRBJ2-1; a weak D match, TRBD1 (6 bases). V lost 1 base and J 10 bases, leaving 11 bases between the germline ends. Per the germline V gene, CDR1 is LNHDA and CDR2 is SQIVND (reference sequence). The CDR3 runs 13 residues. The CDR3 DNA sequence: TGTGCCAGTAGTATAGGAACAGGGAGCGAGCAGTTCTTC. It translates to CASSIGTGSEQFF.

The chain employs TRBV7-8 and TRBJ2-7; the D is unclear. The CDR3 contains 16 residues. Trimming cost V 1 base and J 0 bases, with 13 bases left between them. Germline V CDR1 and CDR2: SGHVS, FQNEAQ. In nucleotides, the CDR3 is TGTGCCAGCAGCTTAGGTCACGGCAGGAACTCCTACGAGCAGTACTTC. Translation gives CASSLGHGRNSYEQYF. Full variable domain (remainder filled in from reference TRBV7-8 and TRBJ2-7): GAGVSQSPRYKVAKRGQDVALRCDPISGHVSLFWYQQALGQGPEFLTYFQNEAQLDKSGLPSDRFFAERPEGSVSTLKIQRTQQEDSAVYLCASSLGHGRNSYEQYFGPGTRLTVT.

This clone was recorded only once. The V and J genes are TRBV11-2 and TRBJ2-3, with 7 bases matching TRBD1. Losses at the gene ends were 7 bases for V and 6 bases for J; bases not matched to a gene: 10. Germline V gene sequence: CDR1 SGHAT, CDR2 FQNNGV. This CDR3 has 14 residues. CDR3 sequence: CASTKTGSSDTQYF. The DNA for the CDR3 is TGTGCCAGCACCAAGACAGGGAGCTCGGATACGCAGTATTTT.